These 26 T cell receptor beta chains share one sample of origin, sequenced in a study of T cell clusters in autoimmune cytopenias. Multiplex touch-down PCR amplified TRB using TRB-A and TRB-B pools in one tube. One entry per CDR3 protein, without DNA, is what TCRdb gives after re-calling the multiplex PCR reads. The sample includes around 6,600 distinct CDR3 sequences. Some 39,000 genome equivalents of blood DNA were amplified for TRB. This same sample was also taken into another study, of T cell repertoires in aging, cancer and after chemotherapy.

Sequencing was performed on peripheral blood. Receptors originate from a human donor in good health.

This clonotype is labeled medium-sized based on frequency. The genes are TRBV27 and TRBJ1-2; TCRdb indicates TRBD1, and absent DNA this call remains unverified. CDR1 is MNHEY, CDR2 SMNVEV, per germline (reference sequence). There are 15 residues in the CDR3. This chain's CDR3 is CASSSGLVPTYGYTF.

The chain carries TRBV7-2 and TRBJ2-5; there is no DNA to check the TCRdb D call of TRBD1. Germline CDR1 SGHTA, CDR2 FQGNSA. The CDR3 is 14 residues long. CDR3 sequence: CASSLAAGAETQYF.

This clonotype registers medium-sized by frequency. The chain links TRBV19 to TRBJ2-5; TCRdb's D call, TRBD1, is unchecked because there is no DNA. Germline loops: CDR1 LNHDA, CDR2 SQIVND (reference sequence). The CDR3 consists of 15 residues. CDR3 sequence: CASSRQTGKIGTQYF.

This clonotype is identified as medium-sized from frequency. The CDR3 loop reads CSVRPRGAGNEQYF. V and J are TRBV29-1 and TRBJ2-7; TCRdb reports TRBD1, a call that lacks DNA to check it against. CDR1 SQVTM and CDR2 ANQGSEA come from the germline V gene. This CDR3 comprises 14 residues.

According to its frequency, this clonotype is medium-sized. CDR3 amino acids: CASSMTPGLTFEEQYF. J is TRBJ2-7 and V is TRBV19; no DNA is available, so the TRBD2 call from TCRdb remains unchecked. The CDR3 length is 16 residues. Germline V lookup: CDR1 LNHDA, CDR2 SQIVND (reference sequence).

The V and J genes are TRBV6-5 and TRBJ2-1. This CDR3 is built from 11 residues. Germline-derived CDR1 and CDR2 are MNHEY and SVGAGI. The chain's CDR3 is CASSHRNEQFF.

The V and J genes are TRBV7-6 and TRBJ2-1. The CDR3 length is 12 residues. In germline, CDR1 is SGHVS, CDR2 FNYEAQ. Here the CDR3 reads CASSFHANEQFF. Looking up the rest from reference TRBV7-6 and TRBJ2-1 gives the full variable domain: GAGVSQSPRYKVTKRGQDVALRCDPISGHVSLYWYRQALGQGPEFLTYFNYEAQQDKSGLPNDRFSAERPEGSISTLTIQRTEQRDSAMYRCASSFHANEQFFGPGTRLTVL.

The CDR3 spells CASRTLGGVGGELFF. The chain employs TRBV6-2 or TRBV6-3 and TRBJ2-2; the TCRdb call, TRBD2, lacks DNA for checking. This CDR3 has 15 amino acids. The germline CDR1 and CDR2 sequences are MNHEY and SVGEGT.

This clonotype is classed as medium-sized by frequency. The chain employs TRBV7-6 and TRBJ2-3; TCRdb's D gene call, TRBD1, goes unchecked for lack of DNA. Germline V gene sequence: CDR1 SGHVS, CDR2 FNYEAQ. The CDR3 is 14 amino acids. The CDR3 protein is CASSLTGGTDTQYF.

According to its frequency, this clonotype is medium-sized. The rearrangement links TRBV11-3 to TRBJ2-3; the TRBD1 assignment by TCRdb is unverifiable without DNA. The CDR3 totals 13 residues. Germline assignment: CDR1 SGHNT and CDR2 YENEEA. CDR3: CASSLAGVDTQYF.

Measured by frequency, this clonotype is medium-sized. This chain uses TRBV12-3 or TRBV12-4 with TRBJ1-6. This CDR3 contains 15 residues. CDR3 sequence: CASTMMGSVNSPLHF.

The chain carries TRBV10-3 and TRBJ2-3; TCRdb selects TRBD1, and the lack of DNA leaves this call unchecked. Germline CDR1 reads ENHRY; CDR2 reads SYGVKD. This CDR3 has 16 residues. CDR3 protein: CAISDSGTGRTDTQYF.

The chain employs TRBV12-3 or TRBV12-4 and TRBJ1-5; the D gene TCRdb calls, TRBD1, cannot be checked with no DNA. The CDR3 runs to 15 residues. The CDR3 loop reads CASSSFQGRNQPQHF.

V is TRBV12-3 or TRBV12-4 and J is TRBJ1-2; TCRdb picks TRBD1, but there is no DNA to check that call. This CDR3 contains 13 residues. This CDR3 reads CASRHGQLYGYTF.

By frequency, this clonotype is medium-sized. The V call is TRBV29-1, the J call TRBJ2-5. Germline V gene data show CDR1 as SQVTM and CDR2 as ANQGSEA. This CDR3 spans 12 amino acids. The CDR3: CSVAQSGETQYF.

In terms of frequency, this clonotype is medium-sized. The chain links TRBV15 to TRBJ2-7. CDR3 length: 15 amino acids. The germline CDR1 and CDR2 sequences are LNHNV and YYDKDF (reference sequence). CDR3 residues: CATSRGGLVGYEQYF. The entire variable domain, with the rest obtained from reference TRBV15 and TRBJ2-7, is as follows: DAMVIQNPRYQVTQFGKPVTLSCSQTLNHNVMYWYQQKSSQAPKLLFHYYDKDFNNEADTPDNFQSRRPNTSFCFLDIRSPGLGDTAMYLCATSRGGLVGYEQYFGPGTRLTVT.

This clonotype is medium-sized by frequency. The chain employs TRBV6-1 and TRBJ2-7; TCRdb picks TRBD1, but there is no DNA to check that call. Germline CDR1 is MNHNS and CDR2 is SASEGT. The CDR3 loop spans 14 amino acids. Here the CDR3 reads CASSVRDKNYEQYF.

The V gene is TRBV7-9, the J gene TRBJ2-5; TCRdb's D gene call, TRBD1, goes unchecked for lack of DNA. There are 15 residues in the CDR3. Germline assignment: CDR1 SEHNR and CDR2 FQNEAQ (reference sequence). The CDR3 protein is CASSLYGGDGETQYF.

This clonotype is called medium-sized (0.01 to 0.1%) based on its frequency. V gene TRBV5-6 combines with J gene TRBJ2-3; TCRdb picks TRBD1, but there is no DNA to check that call. The CDR3 runs 15 residues. Germline CDR1 SGHDT, CDR2 YYEEEE. The CDR3 here is CASSLVSRGADTQYF.

The chain links TRBV11-3 to TRBJ2-1; the TRBD2 assignment by TCRdb is unverifiable without DNA. The CDR3 is made up of 14 amino acids. Germline V lookup: CDR1 SGHNT, CDR2 YENEEA. The CDR3 sequence is CASSRSGGYNEQFF.

This clonotype is called medium-sized based on its frequency. The CDR3 reads CASLKGGIYGYTF. The chain links TRBV19 to TRBJ1-2; TCRdb's D call of TRBD1 is untestable without DNA. The CDR3 consists of 13 residues. CDR1 is LNHDA, CDR2 SQIVND, per germline (reference sequence).

The chain couples TRBV6-5 to TRBJ1-1. The CDR3 covers 14 residues. Germline CDR1 reads MNHEY; CDR2 reads SVGAGI. This CDR3 reads CASRGYVEGTEAFF.

The chain employs TRBV2 and TRBJ1-4. This CDR3 spans 15 amino acids. Germline assignment: CDR1 SNHLY and CDR2 FYNNEI. The CDR3 here is CASGRRTATNEKLFF.

This clonotype is classed as medium-sized by frequency. This chain uses TRBV30 with TRBJ2-1. The germline V gene encodes CDR1 GTSNPN and CDR2 SVGIG (reference sequence). The CDR3 has 11 amino acids. CDR3: CAWSVSGKQFF.

This chain links TRBV6-1 with TRBJ2-1; TCRdb calls TRBD1, which cannot be checked without DNA. This CDR3 is built from 16 residues. CDR1 MNHNS and CDR2 SASEGT come from the germline V gene. The CDR3 spells CASSLSGGSSYNEQFF.

V gene TRBV5-6 combines with J gene TRBJ2-5; the TCRdb call, TRBD1, lacks DNA for checking. This CDR3 has 16 residues. Germline values: CDR1 SGHDT, CDR2 YYEEEE. This chain's CDR3 is CASSLFRQGYRETQYF.